These T cell receptor beta chains were read from a single sample in a study of blood T cell repertoires in COVID-19. TCRdb keeps only in-frame clones here, not all; method: immunoSEQ multiplex PCR. The data show hundreds of thousands of clones, with about 87% seen just once and 0.85% to 0.95% held by the top ten. Input material: PBMCs or T cells enriched from blood (not recorded which). Receptors originate from a man in his fifties who had been exposed to COVID-19. The CDR3 runs from the conserved cysteine through the conserved F or W. The D gene is left open where the match is weak. For some rows the clone size is stated as once, few or many, or as a class when expanded; others skip it.

abundance: -; v_gene: TRBV20-1; d_gene: -; j_gene: TRBJ1-1; CDR3nt: TGCAGTGCTACGGGACACAGTGAAGCTTTCTTT; CDR3aa: CSATGHSEAFF
abundance: once; v_gene: TRBV6-1; d_gene: -; j_gene: TRBJ1-3; CDR3nt: TGTGCCAGCAGTGAAATCGGGGGGGCCGAAAACACCATATATTTT; CDR3aa: CASSEIGGAENTIYF
abundance: -; v_gene: TRBV25-1; d_gene: TRBD1; j_gene: TRBJ1-2; CDR3nt: TGTGCCAGCAGTGGGGGACAGAATATCTATGGCTACACCTTC; CDR3aa: CASSGGQNIYGYTF
abundance: -; v_gene: TRBV30; d_gene: -; j_gene: TRBJ1-2; CDR3nt: TGTGCCGAATCGGCAGGCTTAAGTGCTGGCTACACCTTC; CDR3aa: CAESAGLSAGYTF
abundance: -; v_gene: TRBV5-1; d_gene: -; j_gene: TRBJ2-3; CDR3nt: TGCGCCAGCAGCTTGGGGCCCCTTCTTTCAGATACGCAGTATTTT; CDR3aa: CASSLGPLLSDTQYF
abundance: -; v_gene: TRBV2; d_gene: -; j_gene: TRBJ1-5; CDR3nt: TGTGCCAGCATTTATAGGCCGGGAAATGCACAGCCCCAGCATTTT; CDR3aa: CASIYRPGNAQPQHF
abundance: -; v_gene: TRBV6-4; d_gene: -; j_gene: TRBJ1-2; CDR3nt: TGTGCCAGCAGTGACTTCTTTGGGCGAGGCTACACCTTC; CDR3aa: CASSDFFGRGYTF
abundance: few; v_gene: TRBV2; d_gene: TRBD1; j_gene: TRBJ1-3; CDR3nt: TGTGCCAGCAGGACCGGACAGGCGGACAGGTACACCATATATTTT; CDR3aa: CASRTGQADRYTIYF
abundance: -; v_gene: TRBV4-1; d_gene: -; j_gene: TRBJ1-2; CDR3nt: TGCGCCAGCAGCCAGGCCAGGTTTGGGGGCGGCCATGGCTACACCTTC; CDR3aa: CASSQARFGGGHGYTF
abundance: once; v_gene: TRBV27; d_gene: TRBD2; j_gene: TRBJ2-1; CDR3nt: TGTGCCAGCAGTTTTCGGACTAGCGGGAGGACTTACAATGAGCAGTTCTTC; CDR3aa: CASSFRTSGRTYNEQFF
abundance: -; v_gene: TRBV7-3; d_gene: -; j_gene: TRBJ2-3; CDR3nt: TGTGCCAGCAGCAATGGGGCCACAGATACGCAGTATTTT; CDR3aa: CASSNGATDTQYF
abundance: once; v_gene: TRBV5-1; d_gene: -; j_gene: TRBJ2-3; CDR3nt: TGCGCCAGCAGCTGGCAGGGGAGCACAGATACGCAGTATTTT; CDR3aa: CASSWQGSTDTQYF
abundance: few; v_gene: TRBV4-2; d_gene: -; j_gene: TRBJ2-7; CDR3nt: TGTGCCAGCAGCCAAGGGGGCCCCTGGGGCGAGCAGTACTTC; CDR3aa: CASSQGGPWGEQYF
abundance: -; v_gene: TRBV13; d_gene: -; j_gene: TRBJ1-6; CDR3nt: TGTGCCAGCAGCCCAGGTTCGGGGCCCCTCCACTTT; CDR3aa: CASSPGSGPLHF
abundance: -; v_gene: TRBV19; d_gene: TRBD1; j_gene: TRBJ1-2; CDR3nt: TGTGCCAGTAGTCCGACAGGGACCTATGGCTACACCTTC; CDR3aa: CASSPTGTYGYTF
abundance: -; v_gene: TRBV5-1; d_gene: TRBD1; j_gene: TRBJ2-7; CDR3nt: TGCGCCAGCAGCTTGGGACAGGGGAATTGGGAGCAGTACTTC; CDR3aa: CASSLGQGNWEQYF
abundance: -; v_gene: TRBV5-4; d_gene: TRBD1; j_gene: TRBJ1-2; CDR3nt: TGTGCCAGCAGCCGAGGGGACAGGTTCCTTTATGGCTACACCTTC; CDR3aa: CASSRGDRFLYGYTF
abundance: -; v_gene: TRBV6-5; d_gene: TRBD1; j_gene: TRBJ1-2; CDR3nt: TGTGCCAGCAGAAATACAGGGGGCGGCTATGGCTACACCTTC; CDR3aa: CASRNTGGGYGYTF
abundance: -; v_gene: TRBV5-1; d_gene: -; j_gene: TRBJ1-3; CDR3nt: TGCGCCAGCAGCACCCAACCCCAGACAGAAGGAAACACCATATATTTT; CDR3aa: CASSTQPQTEGNTIYF
abundance: -; v_gene: TRBV28; d_gene: -; j_gene: TRBJ2-7; CDR3nt: TGTGCCAGCAGTTTAAATAACAATCCCCAGGGGTGGTTGGAGCAGTACTTC; CDR3aa: CASSLNNNPQGWLEQYF
abundance: -; v_gene: TRBV5-1; d_gene: -; j_gene: TRBJ1-6; CDR3nt: TGCGCCAGCAGCCGGGAGGGGCAGGGCGCCGCCTATAATTCACCCCTCCACTTT; CDR3aa: CASSREGQGAAYNSPLHF
abundance: -; v_gene: TRBV9; d_gene: -; j_gene: TRBJ2-7; CDR3nt: TGTGCCAGCAGCGTGTACAGGGACTCCTACGAGCAGTACTTC; CDR3aa: CASSVYRDSYEQYF